In this sample, the clone carrying this TCR beta chain turned up a few times. In the original processing: Nucleated cell number was recorded as an estimate derived from reference gene primer amplification. This table comes from immunoSEQ multiplex PCR, and its TCRdb copy is limited to in-frame clones, with some not included. From that table come the V and J calls and clone size; the DNA was used to work out D and trimming. This repertoire shows more than 95,000 clones, 85% found once; its top ten account for roughly 4.2%. V lost 1 base and J lost 1; bases outside the gene matches: 11. CDR3 size: 18 residues. CDR1 is GTSNPN and CDR2 is SVGIG in the germline V gene (reference sequence). This sample was taken from a study of blood T cell repertoires in COVID-19. Across the study: Sites in the United States, Italy and Spain provided acute and convalescent COVID-19 samples. PBMCs, B-cell-depleted T cells, or T cells were the source of the cDNA or gDNA that made up the material.

Sequencing was carried out using peripheral blood. The chain links TRBV30 to TRBJ2-3; 10 nucleotides line up with TRBD2. The TCR was taken from a man aged 50 or older with acute or convalescent COVID-19. For the CDR3, the DNA is TGTGCCTGGAGTGCCGACCTCTCCGGGACTAGCGGCACAGATACGCAGTATTTT. Translated, it gives CAWSADLSGTSGTDTQYF.